This T cell receptor (beta chain) originates from a study of T cells after yellow fever vaccination. Details on this clonotype: The antigen remains undetermined.

From germline, CDR1 is SQVTM and CDR2 ANQGSEA. The V and J ends lost 4 bases and 4 bases respectively, with 16 bases between them. The CDR3 is made up of 14 amino acids. Findings of the study overall: Most primary-vaccination clones reappeared after the booster (approximately 95% CD4, 88% CD8).

UMIs and a universal primer site were added when TCR cDNA was made by 5'RACE template switching. From the 5' RACE reads, TCRdb called clonotypes with MiXCR, one entry per CDR3 protein. The table shows 60,000 to 85,000 distinct CDR3 sequences, with 5% to 8% occurring only once. V gene TRBV29-1 combines with J gene TRBJ1-2, with D unresolved. This receptor was identified in a man aged 18 to 30 who received the YFV17D yellow fever vaccine. Sequencing used CD8+ T cells sorted from PBMCs, obtained about 41 days after the first yellow fever vaccination. The CDR3, as DNA: TGCAGCGTTGGCCCGGCACGACTGTCCTATGGCTACACCTTC. This encodes CSVGPARLSYGYTF.